This T cell receptor (beta chain) emerged from a study of T cells in narcolepsy. Assay: immunoSEQ multiplex PCR; the TCRdb copy retains only in-frame clones and omits some. This repertoire shows 31,000 or so clones, 75% to 90% found once; its top ten account for 0.95% to 1.5%. General study results and limits: Blood of same and different patients, but not healthy controls, reportedly held recurring autoreactive clonotypes.

In this sample, this clone turned up a few times. Its specificity is unknown. What was sequenced was CD45RA- memory CD4+ T cells from PBMCs. This receptor was obtained from a human donor with narcolepsy.

CDR3 nucleotides: TGTGCCTGGGTGAAAGGGGATAGGCGGAACACTGAAGCTTTCTTT. It translates to CAWVKGDRRNTEAFF. The rearrangement uses TRBV30 and TRBJ1-1, with D possibly being TRBD1 (5 bases). This CDR3 region has 15 residues. From germline, CDR1 is GTSNPN and CDR2 SVGIG (reference sequence). The V end lost 5 bases, the J end lost 1 base, and 17 bases lay between the germline ends.